The 27 T cell receptor beta chains reported below all come from one sample, sequenced in a study of T cells and Merkel cell carcinoma outcomes. Sequencing used immunoSEQ multiplex PCR; TCRdb keeps in-frame clones, though not all of them. The sample gives roughly 9,200 clones, around 84% of which show up once; about 2.2% is in the top ten. The sequenced sample was tumor tissue from Merkel cell carcinoma. Receptor source: a human donor with Merkel cell carcinoma.

This chain connects TRBV11-2 to TRBJ1-6; 9 nucleotides align to TRBD1. V trimming: 2 bases; J trimming: 10 bases; junction bases outside the gene matches: 3. Germline assignment: CDR1 SGHAT and CDR2 FQNNGV. The CDR3 covers 14 residues. The CDR3 sequence is CASSLRTGESPLHF. DNA for the CDR3: TGTGCCAGCAGCTTAAGGACAGGGGAGTCACCCCTCCACTTT. Combining the CDR3 with reference TRBV11-2 and TRBJ1-6 gives the whole variable domain EAGVAQSPRYKIIEKRQSVAFWCNPISGHATLYWYQQILGQGPKLLIQFQNNGVVDDSQLPKDRFSAERLKGVDSTLKIQPAKLEDSAVYLCASSLRTGESPLHFGNGTRLTVT.

This clone was detected a few times. This rearrangement joins TRBV28 to TRBJ1-6; unclear D gene. The CDR3 consists of 11 residues. The V end was cut by 3 bases, the J end by 6 bases, with 0 bases between. The germline V gene encodes CDR1 MDHEN and CDR2 SYDVKM. The CDR3 DNA reads as TGTGCCAGCAGTTTTAATTCACCCCTCCACTTT. Translating gives CASSFNSPLHF. The full variable domain, with the rest looked up from reference TRBV28 and TRBJ1-6, is DVKVTQSSRYLVKRTGEKVFLECVQDMDHENMFWYRQDPGLGLRLIYFSYDVKMKEKGDIPEGYSVSREKKERFSLILESASTNQTSMYLCASSFNSPLHFGNGTRLTVT.

The chain employs TRBV6-5 and TRBJ1-1; possibly TRBD1 for D (6 bases). Germline V lookup: CDR1 MNHEY, CDR2 SVGAGI. The CDR3 sequence is 14 residues long. V shed 5 bases and J shed 1 base, with 11 bases lying between them. The CDR3 spells CASSPDRRNTEAFF. CDR3 bases: TGTGCCAGCAGTCCAGACAGGAGGAACACTGAAGCTTTCTTT.

The chain's CDR3 is CASSSTGFTEAFF. The CDR3 DNA sequence: TGTGCCAGCAGCTCTACAGGGTTCACTGAAGCTTTCTTT. The chain couples TRBV7-9 to TRBJ1-1, with D tentatively TRBD1 (6 bases). Trimming removed 4 bases at V and 4 bases at J, with 10 bases between. The CDR3 runs 13 residues. Germline values: CDR1 SEHNR, CDR2 FQNEAQ (reference sequence).

The chain employs TRBV7-2 and TRBJ1-2; a weak D match, TRBD1 (5 bases). CDR1 is SGHTA, CDR2 FQGNSA, per germline. Trimming removed 3 bases at V and 4 bases at J, with 15 bases between. The CDR3 loop spans 15 amino acids. This CDR3 reads CASSFKGDGGYGYTF. The CDR3 bases are TGTGCCAGCAGCTTTAAAGGGGACGGGGGCTATGGCTACACCTTC.

This rearrangement joins TRBV5-4 to TRBJ1-3, with a possible D match to TRBD1 (5 bases). The V end was cut by 4 bases, the J end by 4 bases, with 12 bases between. The CDR3 runs 14 residues. The germline gives CDR1 SGHNT, CDR2 YYREEE (reference sequence). CDR3 bases: TGTGCCAGCAGCCGGGACTTGGGAGGAAACACCATATATTTT. Translating gives CASSRDLGGNTIYF.

The chain uses TRBV5-1 and TRBJ2-1; TRBD2 matches 16 bases. Germline values: CDR1 SGHRS, CDR2 YFSETQ. The V and J ends lost 3 bases and 0 bases, in that order; junction bases with no gene match: 6. The CDR3 spans 19 residues. The CDR3 loop reads CASSSGLAGGPLSYNEQFF. CDR3 nucleotide sequence: TGCGCCAGCAGCTCGGGACTAGCGGGGGGGCCCCTCTCCTACAATGAGCAGTTCTTC.

The chain links TRBV10-2 to TRBJ1-1; TRBD1 is a possible D gene (6 bases). The CDR3 covers 14 residues. V lost 6 bases, J lost 0 bases, and 11 bases lay in between. Germline CDR1 and CDR2: WSHSY and SAAADI. CDR3 nucleotide sequence: TGCGCCAGCAGGCTACAGGGCTTGAACACTGAAGCTTTCTTT. Residues: CASRLQGLNTEAFF.

The rearrangement uses TRBV5-1 and TRBJ2-3, with TRBD2 matching 7 bases. The germline V gene has CDR1 SGHRS and CDR2 YFSETQ. Losses at the gene ends were 10 bases for V and 0 bases for J; bases not matched to a gene: 8. The CDR3 runs 14 residues. The CDR3 region has the DNA TGCGCCGGGGCTAGCGGCCCTAGCACAGATACGCAGTATTTT. This codes for CAGASGPSTDTQYF.

The chain joins TRBV28 to TRBJ1-1, with a possible D match to TRBD1 (5 bases). CDR3 size: 11 residues. CDR1 is MDHEN, CDR2 SYDVKM, per germline. Trimming shortened V by 6 bases and J by 10 bases, and 12 bases separated the two germline ends. As DNA, the CDR3 is TGTGCCAGCAGCGTCGCCGGGGGAGCTTTCTTT. Protein sequence: CASSVAGGAFF. The entire variable domain, with the rest obtained from reference TRBV28 and TRBJ1-1, is as follows: DVKVTQSSRYLVKRTGEKVFLECVQDMDHENMFWYRQDPGLGLRLIYFSYDVKMKEKGDIPEGYSVSREKKERFSLILESASTNQTSMYLCASSVAGGAFFGQGTRLTVV.

This chain joins TRBV18 and TRBJ2-7, with unresolved D. This CDR3 is built from 15 residues. The V and J ends lost 8 bases and 5 bases respectively, with 22 bases between them. Looked up from germline, CDR1 is KGHSH and CDR2 is LQKENI. CDR3 in amino acids: CASRRTGTIRDEQYF. The CDR3 DNA sequence: TGTGCCAGCAGACGTACCGGTACCATTCGCGACGAGCAGTACTTC.

The rearrangement links TRBV29-1 to TRBJ2-3; TRBD1 agrees at 8 bases. V was clipped by 5 bases and J by 5 bases; unmatched bases: 9. The length of the CDR3 is 14 residues. Germline V gene data show CDR1 as SQVTM and CDR2 as ANQGSEA. CDR3 nucleotides: TGCAGCGTTCGTGGGACAGGAGTGGAAGATACGCAGTATTTT. This encodes CSVRGTGVEDTQYF.

The genes are TRBV19 and TRBJ2-5; maybe TRBD1 (5 bases). Germline CDR1 is LNHDA and CDR2 is SQIVND (reference sequence). The CDR3 length is 13 residues. The ends were cut back, 5 bases at V and 4 bases at J, with 11 bases in the middle. The CDR3 loop is CASSGQGGETQYF. In DNA form, the CDR3 reads TGTGCCAGTAGTGGGCAGGGCGGAGAGACCCAGTACTTC.

The chain carries TRBV14 and TRBJ2-3, with 8 bases fitting TRBD1. Germline V gives CDR1 SGHDN, CDR2 FVKESK. With V trimmed by 4 bases and J by 1 base, 7 bases remained unmatched. The CDR3 contains 16 residues. Here the CDR3 DNA reads TGTGCCAGCAGCCTGGGGACAGGTGGGGGCACAGATACGCAGTATTTT. Amino acid sequence: CASSLGTGGGTDTQYF. Together with reference TRBV14 and TRBJ2-3, the CDR3 gives the full variable domain: EAGVTQFPSHSVIEKGQTVTLRCDPISGHDNLYWYRRVMGKEIKFLLHFVKESKQDESGMPNNRFLAERTGGTYSTLKVQPAELEDSGVYFCASSLGTGGGTDTQYFGPGTRLTVL.

V and J are TRBV7-2 and TRBJ1-1; D is undetermined. This CDR3 region has 13 residues. From germline, CDR1 is SGHTA and CDR2 FQGNSA. V lost 6 bases to trimming and J lost 4 bases, with 12 bases between them. The CDR3: CASSPNSATEAFF. DNA for the CDR3: TGTGCCAGCAGTCCAAACAGCGCCACTGAAGCTTTCTTT.

This clone was detected once. The rearrangement uses TRBV18 and TRBJ2-7, with 11 bases identical to TRBD2. The germline CDR1 and CDR2 sequences are KGHSH and LQKENI. The CDR3 is 15 residues long. Trimming at V came to 4 bases and at J to 4 bases, leaving 6 bases not matched to a gene. The CDR3 reads CASSQASGGFYEQYF. CDR3 sequence (DNA): TGTGCCAGCTCACAGGCTAGCGGGGGGTTTTACGAGCAGTACTTC.

The chain employs TRBV7-6 and TRBJ1-5; D gene ambiguous. The CDR3 length is 13 residues. The V and J ends lost 5 bases and 2 bases respectively, with 7 bases between them. Germline CDR1 SGHVS, CDR2 FNYEAQ. CDR3 coding DNA: TGTGCCAGCAGCCCCTCCCGCAATCAGCCCCAGCATTTT. Protein product: CASSPSRNQPQHF.

This sequence joins TRBV6-1 and TRBJ2-7; 10 bases are a match to TRBD1. The J segment lost 6 bases and the V segment lost 3 bases, leaving 5 bases of the junction unmatched. Germline assignment: CDR1 MNHNS and CDR2 SASEGT. There are 14 residues in the CDR3. This chain's CDR3 is CASSDRQGAGEQYF. Written as DNA, the CDR3 is TGTGCCAGCAGTGACCGACAGGGGGCGGGCGAGCAGTACTTC.

A note on this clone: The junction shows a germline mismatch at one end, possibly a read error. The chain uses TRBV27 and TRBJ1-6, with D hard to call. Germline V gene sequence: CDR1 MNHEY, CDR2 SMNVEV (reference sequence). The CDR3 covers 15 residues. Here the CDR3 reads CANSYRTDNNSPLHF. DNA of the CDR3: TGTGCCAACAGTTACCGGACCGATAATAATTCACCCCTCCACTTT.

The rearrangement links TRBV18 to TRBJ1-1, with 7 bases that match TRBD1. V lost 4 bases, J lost 6 bases, and 2 bases stayed unmatched. This CDR3 region has 12 residues. CDR1 KGHSH and CDR2 LQKENI come from the germline V gene. The CDR3, as DNA: TGTGCCAGCTCACGGGACAGACCTGAAGCTTTCTTT. This sequence encodes CASSRDRPEAFF.

The V gene is TRBV28, the J gene TRBJ1-5; TRBD1 agrees at 7 bases. The germline V gene has CDR1 MDHEN and CDR2 SYDVKM. The junction had 3 bases not matched to a gene; V was cut back by 6 bases and J by 10 bases. The CDR3 has 11 residues. The CDR3 nucleotides read TGTGCCAGCAGCGGGGACAGTCCCCAGCATTTT. This gives the protein CASSGDSPQHF.

V is TRBV28 and J is TRBJ2-7; 9 bases are a match to TRBD1. Germline CDR1 reads MDHEN; CDR2 reads SYDVKM. CDR3 length equals 15 residues. The ends lost 6 bases at V and 4 bases at J; junction bases unmatched: 10. CDR3 bases: TGTGCCAGCAGAAACTCGGGACAGGGTCAATACGAGCAGTACTTC. Protein product: CASRNSGQGQYEQYF.

The chain recombines TRBV10-2 with TRBJ2-7; D gene ambiguous. The germline V and J ends were trimmed by 6 bases and 4 bases, with 4 bases remaining between them. The CDR3 has 10 amino acids. The germline V gene has CDR1 WSHSY and CDR2 SAAADI. CDR3 in amino acids: CASRLYEQYF. DNA for the CDR3: TGCGCCAGCAGGCTTTACGAGCAGTACTTC.

V usage is TRBV5-1 and J usage is TRBJ2-3; the match to TRBD2 covers 10 bases. Per the germline V gene, CDR1 is SGHRS and CDR2 is YFSETQ. Germline trimming cut 1 base from V and 5 bases from J; bases unmatched to any gene: 4. This CDR3 comprises 15 residues. CDR3 bases: TGCGCCAGCAGCTTGTTGCTAGCGGGGGAAGATACGCAGTATTTT. It translates to CASSLLLAGEDTQYF. The whole variable domain, remainder taken from reference TRBV5-1 and TRBJ2-3, is KAGVTQTPRYLIKTRGQQVTLSCSPISGHRSVSWYQQTPGQGLQFLFEYFSETQRNKGNFPGRFSGRQFSNSRSEMNVSTLELGDSALYLCASSLLLAGEDTQYFGPGTRLTVL.

This clone was seen just once. The V and J genes are TRBV7-2 and TRBJ2-1, with unresolved D. The CDR3 length is 13 residues. V lost 2 bases and J 0 bases, leaving 2 bases between the germline ends. The germline V gene encodes CDR1 SGHTA and CDR2 FQGNSA. The DNA for the CDR3 is TGTGCCAGCAGCTTACACTCCTACAATGAGCAGTTCTTC. This sequence encodes CASSLHSYNEQFF.

The rearrangement links TRBV5-4 to TRBJ2-5; 9 bases line up with TRBD2. CDR3 length: 16 amino acids. The V segment lost 4 bases and the J segment 0 bases; nucleotides outside the gene matches: 7. The germline CDR1 and CDR2 sequences are SGHNT and YYREEE (reference sequence). The CDR3 DNA reads as TGTGCCAGCAGCGCTTCGGCGGGGGGGTACCAAGAGACCCAGTACTTC. Translated: CASSASAGGYQETQYF.

This sequence joins TRBV28 and TRBJ2-5; D perhaps matches TRBD1 (5 bases). The CDR3 runs 14 residues. Germline V gives CDR1 MDHEN, CDR2 SYDVKM. Trimming took off 2 bases at V and 2 bases at J, with 9 bases between the two ends. The CDR3 DNA sequence: TGTGCCAGCAGTTTAGTTTCAGGGCAAGAGACCCAGTACTTC. This gives the protein CASSLVSGQETQYF.